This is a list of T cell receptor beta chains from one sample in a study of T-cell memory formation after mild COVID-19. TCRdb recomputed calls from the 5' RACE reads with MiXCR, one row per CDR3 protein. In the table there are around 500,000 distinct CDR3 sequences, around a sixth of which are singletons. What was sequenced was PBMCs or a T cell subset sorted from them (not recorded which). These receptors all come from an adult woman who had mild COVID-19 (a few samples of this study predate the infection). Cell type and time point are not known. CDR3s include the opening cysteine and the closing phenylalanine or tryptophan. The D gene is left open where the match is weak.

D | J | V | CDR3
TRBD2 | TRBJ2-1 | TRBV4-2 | CASSQEYRLAGDNEQFF
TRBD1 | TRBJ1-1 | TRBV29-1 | CSAVTGVNTEAFF
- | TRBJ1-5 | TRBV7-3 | CASSLAVQGKPSYRQPQHF
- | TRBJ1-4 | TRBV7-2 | CASSTPPGSTNEKLFF
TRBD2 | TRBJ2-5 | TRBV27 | CASSLRPGLGTQYF
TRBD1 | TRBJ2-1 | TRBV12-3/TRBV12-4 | CASSSQGVYNEQFF
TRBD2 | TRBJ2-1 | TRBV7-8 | CASSSPTLAGGFNEQFF
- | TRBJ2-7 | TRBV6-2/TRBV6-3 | CASSSLSVRENFSYEQYF
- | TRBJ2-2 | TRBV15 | CATSTLQGTNTGELFF
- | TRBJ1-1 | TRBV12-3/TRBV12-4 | CASGQGRAEAFF
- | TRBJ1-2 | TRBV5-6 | CASSLAGRYYGYTF
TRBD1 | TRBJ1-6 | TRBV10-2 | CASSESRYGTDNSPLHF
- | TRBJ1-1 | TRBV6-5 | CASSFLSGNTEAFF
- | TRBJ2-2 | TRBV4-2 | CASSPRSGNTGELFF
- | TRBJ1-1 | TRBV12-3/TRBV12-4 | CASSFAQNTEAFF
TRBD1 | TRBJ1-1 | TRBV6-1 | CASTLMGTGGTEAFF
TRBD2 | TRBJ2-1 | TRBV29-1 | CSVEGVAGRVSYNEQFF
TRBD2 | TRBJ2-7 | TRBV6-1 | CASSDSGAYEQYF
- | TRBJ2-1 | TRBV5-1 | CASSLGGVEQFF
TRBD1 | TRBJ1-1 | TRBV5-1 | CASSLGPTGAGPEAFF
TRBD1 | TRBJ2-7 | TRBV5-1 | CASKVGQGAYEQYF
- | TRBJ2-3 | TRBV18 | CASSPGAFTDTQYF
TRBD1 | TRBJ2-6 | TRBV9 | CASSRRTGALSGANVLTF
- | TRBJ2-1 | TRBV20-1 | CSARDSLRTHSKTEQFF
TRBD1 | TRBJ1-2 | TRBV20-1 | CSARISVTGGSTGYGYTF
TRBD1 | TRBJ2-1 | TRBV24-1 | CATSDITGQGMYEQFF
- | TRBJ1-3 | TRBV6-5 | CASRSGDGNTIYF
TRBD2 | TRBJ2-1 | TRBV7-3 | CASSLTWGGLDEQFF
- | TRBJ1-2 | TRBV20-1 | CSAREGGSNYGYTF
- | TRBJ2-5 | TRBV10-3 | CAISESGHRATQYF
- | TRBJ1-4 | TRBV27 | CASSFSGTNEKLFF
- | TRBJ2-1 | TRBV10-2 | CASSELNNEQFF
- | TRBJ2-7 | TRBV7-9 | CASSVRGTAGEQYF
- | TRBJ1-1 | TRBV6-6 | CASSSPEAFF
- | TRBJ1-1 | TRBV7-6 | CASSPSPYRDTEAFF
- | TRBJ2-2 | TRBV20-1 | CSAGSGTSTGELFF
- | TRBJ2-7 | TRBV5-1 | CASSVEGGYEQYF
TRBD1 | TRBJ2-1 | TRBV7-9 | CASSLVGGRGLDNEQFF
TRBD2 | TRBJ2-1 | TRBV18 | CASSTSGGNNEQFF